This T cell receptor (beta chain) is drawn from a study of blood T cell repertoires in COVID-19. Sequencing used immunoSEQ multiplex PCR; TCRdb keeps in-frame clones, though not all of them. The sample includes about 200,000 clones, around 90% of them seen just once. This TCR was recovered from a woman in her twenties or thirties who had recovered from COVID-19. Material: PBMCs or T cells enriched from blood (not recorded which).

The CDR3 region is CASSLGQGVAQYF. CDR3 in DNA: TGTGCCAGCAGCTTGGGACAGGGAGTGGCGCAGTATTTT. The V gene is TRBV11-3, the J gene TRBJ2-3; 9 bases line up with TRBD1. CDR3 size: 13 residues. V lost 3 bases, J lost 10 bases, and 5 bases stayed unmatched. Germline loops: CDR1 SGHNT, CDR2 YENEEA. Supplemented by reference TRBV11-3 and TRBJ2-3, the full variable domain reads EAGVVQSPRYKIIEKKQPVAFWCNPISGHNTLYWYLQNLGQGPELLIRYENEEAVDDSQLPKDRFSAERLKGVDSTLKIQPAELGDSAVYLCASSLGQGVAQYFGPGTRLTVL.